Listed here is a single T cell receptor (beta chain). Its target is unknown. Profiling relied on immunoSEQ multiplex PCR, and the TCRdb table lists in-frame clones only, not all of them. The sample includes 50,000 to 65,000 clones, 86% of them seen just once. Trimming removed 6 bases from V and 4 bases from J; junction bases left unmatched: 20. Germline V gene sequence: CDR1 MNHEY, CDR2 SMNVEV (reference sequence). The CDR3 spans 18 residues. Time point specified: week 35, safety follow-up. Doses comprised 300 ug of mutant IDH1 20-mer peptide each, plus topical imiquimod. This entry is derived from a study of a mutant IDH1 vaccine in newly diagnosed glioma. Study details: Vaccine administration was initiated 4-6 weeks following radiotherapy alone, or with temozolomide cycles. Averaging roughly 40 years of age, treated patients were approximately 62% male and about 38% female.

Sequencing used PBMCs, obtained from a glioma patient whose treatment included an IDH1 peptide vaccine. The V gene is TRBV27, the J gene TRBJ1-2; 7 bases are a match to TRBD1. The receptor comes from a man aged 40-50 years with glioma. CDR3: CASRGEGQKSPPFYGYTF. DNA for the CDR3: TGTGCCAGCAGGGGGGAGGGACAGAAGAGCCCCCCTTTCTATGGCTACACCTTC.